Sequencing of this T cell receptor beta chain was carried out in a study of identical twins (TCRdb year 2016). Background on the whole study: TCR alpha and beta repertoires from monozygotic twins, unrelated adults of various ages and cord blood were deep-sequenced to test whether fetal clonotypes persist. To rule out contamination, replicate twin experiments were performed at different times with different library preparation protocols.

Comment on this clonotype: This clone's antigen is unknown. No qualities accompany the bases; no much larger clone lies one base away.

The V end gives up 8 bases and the J end 6 bases, leaving 22 bases in the junction not matched to a gene. From a lookup of the germline V gene, CDR1 and CDR2 are MNHEY and SVGEGT. Spanning cysteine to phenylalanine, the CDR3 consists of 19 amino acids. The read is trimmed to its CDR3 DNA, 57 bases read in frame from base 1. The library was obtained by 5' RACE. Sequencing took place on an Illumina HiSeq 2000. A universal primer binding site was added through template switching, and the final cDNA carried a unique molecular identifier so that TCR cDNA molecules could be counted accurately. Specific primers in the conserved constant-segment region were used to synthesize first-strand cDNA for the TCR alpha and beta chains. Each cDNA library was double barcoded, with a SMART-Mk sample barcode plus Illumina barcodes, to control for contamination. Two successive PCR steps introduced TruSeq adapter sequences along with Illumina sample barcodes. The TCR alpha and beta cDNA libraries were sequenced on the Illumina HiSeq platform using custom primers. Processing in the source paper ran as follows. Unique molecular identifiers were extracted from raw reads with MiGEC, and CDR3 positions were determined with MiXCR. For each individual, recombination models were inferred using an EM algorithm with the repgenHMM and IGoR tools. Shared clonotype analysis was performed with the tcR package in R, normalizing sharing by the product of cloneset sizes. To study raw recombination free of thymic and clonal selection effects, out-of-frame nonproductive sequences were analyzed. TCRdb applied fastp at Q25 and MiXCR to the public reads, then kept only in-frame beta chains. Rows are unified per CDR3 protein, each entry keeping the most common DNA and genes. These V and J calls are TCRdb output, not the study's own analysis. This sample is represented by a few hundred thousand distinct CDR3 sequences; 9% to 10% of them were singletons. The top ten hold around 3.1% of the sample.

The research as a whole found: In monozygotic twins, out-of-frame TCR alpha sharing was systematically underestimated by recombination models, although the models agreed with sharing between unrelated individuals. Excess twin sharing in beta out-of-frame sequences was weaker because fewer shared sequences lowered the signal-to-noise ratio. Abundant cord blood beta clonotypes had fewer insertions, young adult naive repertoires showed a similar but weaker trend, and memory repertoires showed no such trend. Zero-insertion analyses could be partly confounded by invariant T cells such as MAIT and iNKT, though diverse VJ usage argued against such confounding for most clonotypes. Because the same donors could not be followed over many years, the conclusions relied on cross-sectional statistical analysis. Out-of-frame TCR alpha sequences shared between twins showed an excess of low generation-probability sequences compared with coincidental sharing between unrelated individuals.

Only healthy Caucasian donors were included. Three pairs of female monozygotic twins, all aged roughly 18 to 29 years, were included in the twin cohort. RNA for TCR libraries was isolated from peripheral blood mononuclear cells. These data were also reused for a study on yellow fever vaccine responses in identical twins. The other study reports the following: According to the authors, the vaccine-induced T cell response in identical twins seemed to be partly convergent and partly specific to each individual. The study precisely tracked vaccine-responding T cell clones in identical twins.

The sequence was obtained from a young woman in good health. The rearranged segments are TRBV6-2 or TRBV6-3 and TRBJ2-1, with 10 bases matching TRBD2. Material: PBMCs. Read as DNA, the sequence is TGTGCCAGCGAAGGGGACCCACCTTTCGCTAGCGGGAGTGGCAATGAGCAGTTCTTC. Translated, it gives CASEGDPPFASGSGNEQFF.